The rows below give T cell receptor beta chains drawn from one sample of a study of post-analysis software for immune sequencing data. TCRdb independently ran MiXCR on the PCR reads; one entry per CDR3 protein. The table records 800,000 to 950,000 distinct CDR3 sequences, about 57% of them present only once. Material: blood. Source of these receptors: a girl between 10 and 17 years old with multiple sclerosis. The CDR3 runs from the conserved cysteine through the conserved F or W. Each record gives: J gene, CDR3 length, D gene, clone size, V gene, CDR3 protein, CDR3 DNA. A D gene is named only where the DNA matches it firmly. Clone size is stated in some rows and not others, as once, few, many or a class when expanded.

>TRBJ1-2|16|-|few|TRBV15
CATSRGKGGFDYGYTF
TGTGCCACCAGCAGAGGAAAAGGGGGATTCGACTATGGCTACACCTTC
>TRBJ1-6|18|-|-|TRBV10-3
CAISDIGGETPYNSPLHF
TGTGCCATCAGTGACATCGGAGGGGAGACACCCTATAATTCACCCCTCCACTTT
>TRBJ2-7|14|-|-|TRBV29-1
CSVEAKDTTYEQYF
TGCAGCGTTGAGGCTAAGGACACTACCTACGAGCAGTACTTC
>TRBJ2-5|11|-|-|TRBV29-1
CSLGPGETQYF
TGCAGCCTGGGACCCGGAGAGACCCAGTACTTC
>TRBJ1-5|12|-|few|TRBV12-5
CASGSGSQPQHF
TGTGCTAGTGGGTCAGGCAGTCAGCCCCAGCATTTT
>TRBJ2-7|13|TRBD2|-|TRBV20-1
CSARRGSSYEQYF
TGCAGTGCTCGGCGGGGGAGCTCCTACGAGCAGTACTTC
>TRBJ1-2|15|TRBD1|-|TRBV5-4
CASNPSGGSNYGYTF
TGTGCCAGCAACCCATCAGGGGGCTCAAACTATGGCTACACCTTC
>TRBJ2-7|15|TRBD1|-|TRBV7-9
CASSMGQGISYEQYF
TGTGCCAGCAGCATGGGACAGGGGATCTCCTACGAGCAGTACTTC
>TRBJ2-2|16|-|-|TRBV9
CASSAPGTANTGELFF
TGTGCCAGCAGCGCGCCCGGGACCGCGAACACCGGGGAGCTGTTTTTT
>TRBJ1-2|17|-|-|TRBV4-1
CASSQEFNTVNNYGYTF
TGCGCCAGCAGCCAAGAGTTTAACACGGTGAATAACTATGGCTACACCTTC
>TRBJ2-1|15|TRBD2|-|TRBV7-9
CASSLTSGLSNEQFF
TGTGCCAGCAGCTTAACTAGCGGGCTAAGCAATGAGCAGTTCTTC
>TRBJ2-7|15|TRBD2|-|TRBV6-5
CASGTSGRSSYEQYF
TGTGCCAGCGGGACTAGCGGGAGGAGCTCCTACGAGCAGTACTTC
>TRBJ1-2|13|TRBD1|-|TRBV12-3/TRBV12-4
CASSYDRGYGYTF
TGTGCCAGCAGTTACGACAGGGGCTATGGCTACACCTTC
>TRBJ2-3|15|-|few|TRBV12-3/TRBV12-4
CASSFYGWGGDTQYF
TGTGCCAGCAGTTTTTACGGGTGGGGCGGGGATACGCAGTATTTT
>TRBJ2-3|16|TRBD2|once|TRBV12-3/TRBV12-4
CASNPIAGRGTDTQYF
TGTGCCAGCAACCCCATAGCGGGCCGCGGCACAGATACGCAGTATTTT
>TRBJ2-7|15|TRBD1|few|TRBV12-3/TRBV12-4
CASSLAGDSSYEQYF
TGTGCCAGCAGTTTAGCAGGGGACAGCTCCTACGAGCAGTACTTC
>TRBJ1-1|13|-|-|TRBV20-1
CSATGHSNTEAFF
TGCAGTGCTACGGGACACTCGAACACTGAAGCTTTCTTT
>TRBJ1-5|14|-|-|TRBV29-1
CSVKVAGFNQPQHF
TGCAGCGTTAAGGTCGCGGGTTTCAATCAGCCCCAGCATTTT
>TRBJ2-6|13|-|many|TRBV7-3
CASSFPGANVLTF
TGTGCCAGCAGCTTTCCTGGGGCCAACGTCCTGACTTTC
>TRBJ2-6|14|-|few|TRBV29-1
CSAGSTSGANVLTF
TGCAGCGCCGGGAGCACCTCTGGGGCCAACGTCCTGACTTTC
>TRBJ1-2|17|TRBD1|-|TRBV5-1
CASSLAGTARPNYGYTF
TGCGCCAGCAGCTTGGCAGGGACAGCTAGACCTAACTATGGCTACACCTTC
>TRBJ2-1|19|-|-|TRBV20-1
CSARPISGGRLALNNEQFF
TGCAGTGCTAGACCAATAAGCGGCGGAAGGCTAGCGTTGAACAATGAGCAGTTCTTC
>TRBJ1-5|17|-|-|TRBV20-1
CSAKLLGGGMSNQPQHF
TGCAGTGCCAAACTGTTGGGGGGCGGGATGAGCAATCAGCCCCAGCATTTT
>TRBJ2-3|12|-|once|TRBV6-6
CASSYTSMAQYF
TGTGCCAGCAGTTACACTAGCATGGCGCAGTATTTT
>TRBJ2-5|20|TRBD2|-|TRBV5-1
CASSFALPGLAGGTQETQYF
TGCGCCAGCAGCTTTGCTTTGCCGGGACTAGCGGGGGGCACGCAAGAGACCCAGTACTTC
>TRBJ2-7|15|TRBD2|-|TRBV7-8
CASSPVAGRSYEQYF
TGTGCCAGCAGCCCTGTAGCGGGAAGGTCCTACGAGCAGTACTTC
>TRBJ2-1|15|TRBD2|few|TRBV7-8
CASSFPGLANGEQFF
TGTGCCAGCAGCTTCCCGGGACTAGCGAACGGTGAGCAGTTCTTC
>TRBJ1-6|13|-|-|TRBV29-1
CSAAQGGDSPLHF
TGCAGCGCCGCACAGGGTGGGGATTCACCCCTCCACTTT
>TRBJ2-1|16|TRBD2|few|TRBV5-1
CASSLRPSGSYNEQFF
TGCGCCAGCAGCTTGAGGCCTAGCGGGTCGTACAATGAGCAGTTCTTC
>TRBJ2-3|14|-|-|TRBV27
CASRPGTSTDTQYF
TGTGCCAGCAGGCCCGGGACTAGCACAGATACGCAGTATTTT
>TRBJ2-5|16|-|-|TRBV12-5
CASGLTSTNAYNEQYF
TGTGCTAGTGGTTTGACCTCCACCAACGCTTACAATGAGCAGTACTTC
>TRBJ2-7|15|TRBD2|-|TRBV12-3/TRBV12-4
CASILSGTPRGEQYF
TGTGCCAGCATCCTTAGCGGGACGCCTCGGGGCGAGCAGTACTTC
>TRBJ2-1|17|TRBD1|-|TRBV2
CASSPLEWDREYNEQFF
TGTGCCAGCAGTCCTCTCGAATGGGACAGGGAATACAATGAGCAGTTCTTC
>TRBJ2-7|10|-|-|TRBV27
CASFLYEQYF
TGTGCCAGCTTTCTCTACGAGCAGTACTTC
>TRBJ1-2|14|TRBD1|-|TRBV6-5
CASRHTGGAGGYTF
TGTGCCAGCAGACATACAGGGGGCGCGGGTGGCTACACCTTC
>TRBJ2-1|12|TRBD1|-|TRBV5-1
CASSWGTGEQFF
TGCGCCAGCAGCTGGGGGACAGGGGAACAGTTCTTC